The clone carrying this T cell receptor beta chain was found many times. V lost 5 bases, J lost 15 bases, and 10 bases stayed unmatched. There are 11 residues in the CDR3. Germline loops: CDR1 DFQATT, CDR2 SNEGSKA (reference sequence). This sample was included in a study of T cells in Graves' hyperthyroidism and ophthalmopathy. Study background: Peripheral blood sampling occurred at initial diagnosis, before any treatment.

TCR beta CDR3 region amplification was performed from RNA transcripts. Researchers ran a first-round RT-PCR on the TCR CDR3 using the HTBI primer set. TCRdb fed the multiplex PCR reads into MiXCR, producing one record per CDR3 protein. Among fewer than 400,000 distinct CDR3 sequences listed, 15% to 19% were seen once. Sequencing used blood. The chain joins TRBV20-1 to TRBJ2-1; 7 bases line up with TRBD1. The sequence was obtained from a woman aged 18-30 years with Graves' hyperthyroidism that later progressed to Graves' ophthalmopathy. The CDR3 is CSASPGQTGFF. The CDR3 DNA follows: TGCAGTGCTTCCCCGGGACAGACGGGGTTCTTC.